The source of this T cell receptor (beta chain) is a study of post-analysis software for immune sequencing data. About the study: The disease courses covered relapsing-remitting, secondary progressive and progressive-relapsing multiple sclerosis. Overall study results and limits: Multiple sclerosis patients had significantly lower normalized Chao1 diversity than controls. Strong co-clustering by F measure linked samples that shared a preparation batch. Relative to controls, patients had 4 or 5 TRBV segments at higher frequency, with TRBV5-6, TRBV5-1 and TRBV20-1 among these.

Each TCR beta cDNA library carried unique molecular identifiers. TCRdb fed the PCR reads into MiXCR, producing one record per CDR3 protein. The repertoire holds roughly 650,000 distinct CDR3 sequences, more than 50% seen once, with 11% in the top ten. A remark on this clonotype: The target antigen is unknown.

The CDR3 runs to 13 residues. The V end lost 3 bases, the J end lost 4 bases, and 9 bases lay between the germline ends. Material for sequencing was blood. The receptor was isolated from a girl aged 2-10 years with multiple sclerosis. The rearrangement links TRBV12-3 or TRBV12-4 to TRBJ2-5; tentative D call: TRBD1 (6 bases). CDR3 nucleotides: TGTGCCAGCAGTTTTCAGGGGCTAGAGACCCAGTACTTC. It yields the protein CASSFQGLETQYF.